These 9 T cell receptor beta chains were sequenced from one sample in a study of a mutant IDH1 vaccine in newly diagnosed glioma (dated by TCRdb to the early 2020s). These receptors lack a known antigen. Reading the label with the study, this specimen's time point is: week 11, during vaccination. Each vaccine dose was 300 ug of a 20-mer mutant IDH1 peptide in Montanide, given subcutaneously with topical imiquimod. Library creation used the immunoSEQ multiplex PCR assay. In TCRdb, the immuneACCESS table is reduced to in-frame sequences with V and J assigned. These tables do not hold every clone; where another copy was compared, an unresolved V gene accounts for under half, and the others remain unexplained. In all, the sample holds fewer than 70,000 clones, and approximately 90% of those were seen once. The top ten hold approximately 1.9% of the sample. Sequences were derived from PBMCs, sampled from a glioma patient whose treatment included an IDH1 peptide vaccine. All receptors come from a middle-aged man with glioma.

V and J are TRBV5-5 and TRBJ2-7; a weak D match, TRBD2 (5 bases). V was cut by 4 bases and J by 2 bases, with 16 bases left in between. CDR1 is SGHKS and CDR2 is YYEKEE in the germline V gene (reference sequence). The length of the CDR3 is 15 residues. The CDR3 sequence is CASSPVVANTYEQYF. Here the CDR3 DNA reads TGTGCCAGCAGCCCGGTAGTAGCGAACACCTACGAGCAGTACTTC.

The genes are TRBV9 and TRBJ2-2, with D perhaps TRBD1 (5 bases). V lost 6 bases, J lost 4 bases, and 10 bases lay in between. Germline V lookup: CDR1 SGDLS, CDR2 YYNGEE. The CDR3 runs to 13 residues. Here the CDR3 reads CASTGLVTGELFF. Here the CDR3 DNA reads TGTGCCAGCACAGGGCTAGTCACCGGGGAGCTGTTTTTT.

V is TRBV11-3 and J is TRBJ2-2; possible D gene TRBD2, 5 bases. The CDR3 is 16 amino acids. V was clipped by 5 bases and J by 0 bases, with 13 bases between them. The germline CDR1 and CDR2 sequences are SGHNT and YENEEA. Here the CDR3 DNA reads TGTGCCAGCAGCCCCCGGGGAAAGACGAACACCGGGGAGCTGTTTTTT. The encoded protein is CASSPRGKTNTGELFF.

The chain couples TRBV23-1 to TRBJ2-6, with D possibly being TRBD2 (5 bases). TRBV23-1 is flagged as an ORF with uncertain function. The CDR3 sequence is 21 residues long. V was trimmed by 4 bases and J by 0 bases, leaving 25 bases between them. CDR3 sequence: CASSPITCRADYLSGANVLTF. As DNA, the CDR3 is TGCGCCAGCAGTCCTATAACGTGCCGGGCTGACTACCTCTCTGGGGCCAACGTCCTGACTTTC.

The chain employs TRBV10-3 and TRBJ1-5; the match to TRBD1 covers 9 bases. Germline lookup yields CDR1 ENHRY and CDR2 SYGVKD. Unmatched junction bases numbered 5, after V lost 3 bases and J lost 2 bases. The CDR3 length is 16 residues. CDR3 protein: CAISDTDRGGNQPQHF. The CDR3 nucleotides are TGTGCCATCAGTGATACCGACAGGGGGGGCAATCAGCCCCAGCATTTT.

This clone was seen just once. This sequence joins TRBV7-9 and TRBJ2-1, with D unresolved. The CDR3 loop spans 14 amino acids. CDR1 is SEHNR and CDR2 is FQNEAQ in the germline V gene (reference sequence). The V gene lost 2 bases and the J gene lost 1 base, with 6 bases spanning the gap. The CDR3 sequence: CASSLTASYNEQFF. CDR3 nucleotide sequence: TGTGCCAGCAGCTTAACGGCTTCCTACAATGAGCAGTTCTTC.

The rearrangement joins TRBV6-6 to TRBJ1-6, with D maybe TRBD1 (5 bases). CDR1 is MNHNY and CDR2 is SVGAGI in the germline V gene (reference sequence). The germline V and J ends were trimmed by 0 bases and 7 bases, with 10 bases remaining between them. The CDR3 sequence is 15 residues long. The CDR3 region has the DNA TGTGCCAGCAGTTACTCGACCGGGGGGAATTCACCCCTCCACTTT. Its protein is CASSYSTGGNSPLHF.

Comments on this clone: Germline and junction disagree at one end, which may indicate a read error. Different DNA sequences within this sample yield the same CDR3. This chain joins TRBV11-3 and TRBJ2-2; unclear D gene. Germline assignment: CDR1 SGHNT and CDR2 YENEEA. The CDR3 extends over 19 amino acids. In DNA, the CDR3 is TGTGCCAGCAGCTTAGTTAGCCTCCTCTACGTCCCGAATACCGGGGAGCTGTTTTTT. Translating gives CASSLVSLLYVPNTGELFF.

This CDR3 is CASSLTSTATGNTIYF. CDR3 nucleotides: TGTGCCAGCAGCCTAACCTCGACAGCTACTGGAAACACCATATATTTT. The chain carries TRBV6-6 and TRBJ1-3, with D possibly being TRBD1 (5 bases). The V end was cut by 6 bases, the J end by 2 bases, with 17 bases between. Germline CDR1 MNHNY, CDR2 SVGAGI (reference sequence). The CDR3 extends over 16 amino acids.